This T cell receptor (beta chain) was documented in a study of beta chain features in type 1 diabetes. Remarks on this clone: Its antigen is still unknown.

This CDR3 spans 13 amino acids. Germline V CDR1 and CDR2: SGHTA, FQGNSA. The J segment lost 8 bases and the V segment lost 5 bases, leaving 8 bases of the junction unmatched. All of the isolated RNA was reverse transcribed, so expressed TCRB transcripts were sequenced. Sequenced by immunoSEQ multiplex PCR; TCRdb stores in-frame clones only, minus some. The sample yields 250,000 to 350,000 clones, approximately 15% seen once. Study findings and constraints: High-TCR-expressing cells could be over-represented by cDNA sequencing. All four CD4+ subsets from Type 1 diabetes patients carried moderately but significantly shorter TCRB CDR3s. Type 1 diabetes patients had VDJ junctions that carried fewer insertions and more deletions.

The specimen was naive CD4+ T cells from blood. The source of this sequence is a man aged 18-30 years with type 1 diabetes. V gene TRBV7-2 combines with J gene TRBJ1-2, with 7 bases matching TRBD1. The CDR3 DNA reads as TGTGCCAGCAGCCAAGAGGGGGCGGGGGGCTACACCTTC. Protein sequence: CASSQEGAGGYTF.